This entry is about one TCR beta chain. Its specificity is unknown. 60 Vbeta and 13 Jbeta primers were used in PCR. Per the study methods: An analysis performed later counted around 86 million unique TCR beta chains (approximately 10 million of them shared). Clones were sequenced by immunoSEQ multiplex PCR, and TCRdb holds only the in-frame ones, with some missing. Clone size and V and J calls were adopted from that table, with D and trimming inferred from the DNA. This table has 150,000 to 200,000 clones, around three quarters appearing once. This entry is derived from a study of cytomegalovirus exposure and HLA in healthy donors. General study results and limits: Most TCR sequences showed up rarely, but some public TCRs showed up in many donors. Later work showed greater clonal expansion in HLA-associated TCR beta chains than in equally common others.

CDR1 is LGHNA, CDR2 YSLEER, per germline. The CDR3 contains 17 residues. The trim removed 0 bases at V and 6 bases at J, leaving 12 bases unmatched. The receptor was isolated from a man aged 50 to 59 in good health and CMV-seropositive. Sequencing used PBMCs. The chain joins TRBV4-3 to TRBJ2-3; 7 bases align to TRBD2. The CDR3 spells CASSQEFEGGRVDTQYF. For the CDR3, the DNA is TGCGCCAGCAGCCAAGAATTCGAAGGCGGGAGAGTGGATACGCAGTATTTT.